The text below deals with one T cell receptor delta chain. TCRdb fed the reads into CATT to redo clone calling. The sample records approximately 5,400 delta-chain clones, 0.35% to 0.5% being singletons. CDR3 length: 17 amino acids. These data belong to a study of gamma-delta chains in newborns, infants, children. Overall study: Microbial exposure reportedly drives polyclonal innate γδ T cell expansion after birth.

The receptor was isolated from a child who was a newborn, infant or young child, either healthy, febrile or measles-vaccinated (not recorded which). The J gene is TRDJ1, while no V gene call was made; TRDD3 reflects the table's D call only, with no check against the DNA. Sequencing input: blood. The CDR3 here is CACDTVLALPRADKLIF. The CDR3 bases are TGTGCCTGTGACACCGTACTGGCCCTCCCTCGGGCCGATAAACTCATCTTT.